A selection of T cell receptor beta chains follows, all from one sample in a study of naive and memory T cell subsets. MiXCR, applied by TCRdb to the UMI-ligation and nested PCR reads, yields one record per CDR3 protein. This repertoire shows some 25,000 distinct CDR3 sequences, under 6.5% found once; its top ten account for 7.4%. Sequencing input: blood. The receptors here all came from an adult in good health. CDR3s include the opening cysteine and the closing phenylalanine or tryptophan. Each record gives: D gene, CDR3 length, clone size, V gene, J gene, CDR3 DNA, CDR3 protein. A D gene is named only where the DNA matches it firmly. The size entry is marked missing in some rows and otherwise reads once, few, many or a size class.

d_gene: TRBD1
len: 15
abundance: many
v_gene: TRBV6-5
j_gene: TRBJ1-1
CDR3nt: TGTGCCAGCAGTTTACAGGGGGCCCGAACAACTGAAGCTTTCTTT
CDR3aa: CASSLQGARTTEAFF

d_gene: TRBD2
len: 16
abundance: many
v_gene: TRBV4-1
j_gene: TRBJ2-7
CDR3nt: TGCGCCAGCAGCCAAGAGGAAGCGGGAGGTATTGGCGAGCAGTACTTC
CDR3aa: CASSQEEAGGIGEQYF

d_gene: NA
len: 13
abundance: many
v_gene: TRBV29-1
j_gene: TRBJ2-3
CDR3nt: TGCAGCGTTGGACAGGCACAACGGGGTACGCAGTATTTT
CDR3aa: CSVGQAQRGTQYF

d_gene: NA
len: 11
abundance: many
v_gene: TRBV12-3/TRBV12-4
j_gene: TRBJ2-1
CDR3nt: TGTGCCAGCAGTTTCTCGGGTGAGCAGTTCTTC
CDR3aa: CASSFSGEQFF

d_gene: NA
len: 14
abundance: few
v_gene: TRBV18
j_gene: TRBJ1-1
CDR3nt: TGTGCCAGCTCACCACGACGAGAGAACACTGAAGCTTTCTTT
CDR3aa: CASSPRRENTEAFF

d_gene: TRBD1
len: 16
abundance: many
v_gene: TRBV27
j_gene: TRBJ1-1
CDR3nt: TGTGCCAGCAGTTTCGAAAGTGGACAGGGCAACACTGAAGCTTTCTTT
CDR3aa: CASSFESGQGNTEAFF

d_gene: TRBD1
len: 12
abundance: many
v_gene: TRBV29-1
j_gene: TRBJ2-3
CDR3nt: TGCAGCGTGGGACAGGGCACAGATACGCAGTATTTT
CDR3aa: CSVGQGTDTQYF

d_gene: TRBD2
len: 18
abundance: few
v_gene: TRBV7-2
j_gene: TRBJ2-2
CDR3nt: TGTGCCAGCAGCTCGACTAGCGGGATAGGAGAGATCACCGGGGAGCTGTTTTTT
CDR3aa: CASSSTSGIGEITGELFF

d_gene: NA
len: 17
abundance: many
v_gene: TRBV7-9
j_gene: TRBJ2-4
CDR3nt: TGTGCCAGCAGCTTAGTGTCCGCGGGAAGTTCCAAAAACATTCAGTACTTC
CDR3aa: CASSLVSAGSSKNIQYF

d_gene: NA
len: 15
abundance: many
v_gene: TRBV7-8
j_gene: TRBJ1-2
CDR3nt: TGTGCCAGCAGCTTAGGACAGTTTCCTAACTATGGCTACACCTTC
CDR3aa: CASSLGQFPNYGYTF

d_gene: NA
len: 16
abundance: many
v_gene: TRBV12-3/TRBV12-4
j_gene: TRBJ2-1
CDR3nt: TGTGCCAGCGTGTCGGGTCGGGGGATCCGAGTGGATGAGCAGTTCTTC
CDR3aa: CASVSGRGIRVDEQFF

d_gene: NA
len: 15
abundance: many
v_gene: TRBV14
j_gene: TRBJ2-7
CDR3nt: TGTGCCAGCAGCCAAGATAACCTATCCTACAACGAGCAGTACTTC
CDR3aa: CASSQDNLSYNEQYF

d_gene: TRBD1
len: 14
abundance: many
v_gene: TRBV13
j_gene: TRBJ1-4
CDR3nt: TGTGCCAGCAGCTTGGGACAGGGAAATGAAAAACTGTTTTTT
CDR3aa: CASSLGQGNEKLFF

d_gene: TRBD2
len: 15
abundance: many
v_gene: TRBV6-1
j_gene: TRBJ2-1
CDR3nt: TGTGCCAGCACCCCCGGGACTAGCGGTTACAATGAGCAGTTCTTC
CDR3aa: CASTPGTSGYNEQFF

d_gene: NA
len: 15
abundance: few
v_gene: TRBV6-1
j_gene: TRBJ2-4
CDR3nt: TGTGCCAGCAGTGAACCGGGGTTAGGCAAAAACATTCAGTACTTC
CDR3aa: CASSEPGLGKNIQYF

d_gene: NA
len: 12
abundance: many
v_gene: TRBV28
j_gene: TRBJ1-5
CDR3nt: TGTGCCAGCAGACAGATCGATCAGCCCCAGCATTTT
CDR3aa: CASRQIDQPQHF

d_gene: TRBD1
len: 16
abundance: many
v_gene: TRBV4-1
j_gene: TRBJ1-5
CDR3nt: TGCGCCAGCAGTTTACATAGAGGACAGGGAAGTCAGCCCCAGCATTTT
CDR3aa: CASSLHRGQGSQPQHF

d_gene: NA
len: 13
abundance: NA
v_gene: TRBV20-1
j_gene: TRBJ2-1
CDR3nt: TGCAGTGCTAGGGGGGATCGATACAATGAGCAGTTCTTC
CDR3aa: CSARGDRYNEQFF

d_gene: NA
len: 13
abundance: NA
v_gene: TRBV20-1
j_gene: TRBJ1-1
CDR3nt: TGCAGTGCGCGGACAGCGATGAACACTGAAGCTTTCTTT
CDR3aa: CSARTAMNTEAFF

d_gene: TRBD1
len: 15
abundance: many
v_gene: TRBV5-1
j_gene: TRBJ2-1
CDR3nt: TGCGCCAGCAGCTTGCCTGAGGGACAGGGGAGTGAGCAGTTCTTC
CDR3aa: CASSLPEGQGSEQFF

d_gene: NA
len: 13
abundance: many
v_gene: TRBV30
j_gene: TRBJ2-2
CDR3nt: TGTGCCTGGAGTCCTCAGAGGGGCGGGGAGCTGTTTTTT
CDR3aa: CAWSPQRGGELFF

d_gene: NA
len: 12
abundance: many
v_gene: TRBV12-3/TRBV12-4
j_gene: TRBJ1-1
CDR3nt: TGTGCCAGCAGAAAGACGAACACTGAAGCTTTCTTT
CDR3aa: CASRKTNTEAFF